This T cell receptor (beta chain) was sequenced in a study of blood T cell repertoires in COVID-19. This table comes from immunoSEQ multiplex PCR, and its TCRdb copy is limited to in-frame clones, with some not included. Among about 250,000 clones listed, around 89% were seen once. This TCR was sampled from a woman aged 25-40 years with COVID-19, enrolled during active disease. The material sequenced was peripheral blood.

The CDR3 loop reads CASSRPGGETQYF. As DNA, the CDR3 is TGTGCCAGCTCCCGACCGGGGGGGGAGACCCAGTACTTC. This sequence joins TRBV2 and TRBJ2-5; 8 nucleotides agree with TRBD2. CDR3 length: 13 amino acids. The trim removed 8 bases at V and 5 bases at J, leaving 7 bases unmatched. Germline CDR1 SNHLY, CDR2 FYNNEI.